Described below is a single TCR beta chain sequence and its context. The sample originates from a study of blood T cell repertoires in COVID-19. Looking at the study overall: Acute and convalescent COVID-19 samples came from the United States, Italy and Spain. Nucleic acid was either cDNA or gDNA, and it came from T cells, B-cell-depleted T cells, or PBMCs.

Individuals drawn from 20 to 30 US areas were roughly 18 to 95 years old. Grouping used clinical history reported by participants in a survey and questionnaire. The assay was immunoSEQ multiplex PCR, and TCRdb's table has in-frame clones only and misses some. The table records approximately 270,000 clones, roughly 90% of them present only once. This receptor was identified in a woman aged 60-75 years who had recovered from COVID-19. Sample: PBMCs or T cells enriched from blood (not recorded which).

The CDR3 region has the DNA TGTGCCAGCAGCTTAGGATCGGGCACCGGGGAGCTGTTTTTT. Residues: CASSLGSGTGELFF. The chain combines TRBV11-3 with TRBJ2-2; no definite D call. The germline V gene encodes CDR1 SGHNT and CDR2 YENEEA. Trimming took off 1 base at V and 4 bases at J, with 7 bases between the two ends. This CDR3 has 14 amino acids.